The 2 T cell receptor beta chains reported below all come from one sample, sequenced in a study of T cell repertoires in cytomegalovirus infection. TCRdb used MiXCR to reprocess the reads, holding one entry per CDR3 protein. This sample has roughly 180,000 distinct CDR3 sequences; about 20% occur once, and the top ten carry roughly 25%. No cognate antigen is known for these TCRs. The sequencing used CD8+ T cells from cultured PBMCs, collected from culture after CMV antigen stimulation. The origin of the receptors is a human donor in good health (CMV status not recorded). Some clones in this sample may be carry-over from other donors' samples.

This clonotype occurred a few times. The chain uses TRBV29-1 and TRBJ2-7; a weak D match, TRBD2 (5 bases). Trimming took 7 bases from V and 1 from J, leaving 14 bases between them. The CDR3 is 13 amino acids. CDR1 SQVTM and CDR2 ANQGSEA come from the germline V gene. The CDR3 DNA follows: TGCAGCGCATCGGGATTACTTTCCTACGAGCAGTACTTC. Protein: CSASGLLSYEQYF.

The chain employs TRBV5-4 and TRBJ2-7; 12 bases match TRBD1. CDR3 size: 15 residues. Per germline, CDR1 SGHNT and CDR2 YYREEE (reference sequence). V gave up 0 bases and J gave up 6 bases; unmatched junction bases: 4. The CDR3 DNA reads TGTGCCAGCAGCTTGGAGGGACAGGGGGCGTCCGAGCAGTACTTC. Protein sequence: CASSLEGQGASEQYF.